These T cell receptor beta chains were read from a single sample in a study of T-cell reconstitution after alpha-beta-depleted transplantation in children. From the PCR reads, TCRdb called clonotypes with MiXCR, one entry per CDR3 protein. The data hold 500,000 to 600,000 distinct CDR3 sequences, with less than 35% observed a single time. The source was PBMCs from the stem cell graft donor, collected from the stem cell graft. These receptors originate from a human donor who donated a stem cell graft to a child with aplastic anemia. Both conserved end residues are part of each CDR3. D genes are given only for firm matches. Some rows mark clone size as missing; the rest say once, few, many or name a class of expanded clone.

clone_size | j_call | v_call | d_call | cdr3_length | cdr3_aa | cdr3_nt
few | TRBJ2-6 | TRBV5-1 | . | 17 | CASSEAGSSSGANVLTF | TGCGCCAGCAGTGAGGCAGGCTCGAGCTCTGGGGCCAACGTCCTGACTTTC
few | TRBJ1-5 | TRBV6-1 | TRBD1 | 12 | CASRVDRGPQHF | TGTGCCAGCAGGGTGGACAGGGGGCCCCAGCATTTT
. | TRBJ2-7 | TRBV20-1 | . | 15 | CSARKVGAAFYEQYF | TGCAGTGCTAGAAAGGTCGGGGCGGCTTTCTACGAGCAGTACTTC
. | TRBJ2-1 | TRBV20-1 | TRBD2 | 15 | CSARDGGGRANEQFF | TGCAGTGCTAGAGATGGGGGCGGGAGGGCCAATGAGCAGTTCTTC
few | TRBJ2-1 | TRBV9 | . | 16 | CASSPPRQHPYNEQFF | TGTGCCAGCAGCCCCCCGAGACAGCATCCCTACAATGAGCAGTTCTTC
. | TRBJ1-2 | TRBV20-1 | . | 12 | CSARDPTEGYTF | TGCAGTGCTAGAGATCCGACGGAGGGCTACACCTTC
. | TRBJ2-7 | TRBV20-1 | TRBD1 | 14 | CSARIYGQGYEQYF | TGCAGTGCTAGAATTTATGGACAGGGGTACGAGCAGTACTTC
many | TRBJ2-1 | TRBV4-2 | . | 14 | CASRASGAGDEQFF | TGTGCCAGCAGGGCCTCGGGGGCAGGCGATGAGCAGTTCTTC
. | TRBJ2-7 | TRBV6-5 | . | 15 | CASSPIGGRSYEQYF | TGTGCCAGCAGCCCCATTGGCGGACGGTCCTACGAGCAGTACTTC
. | TRBJ1-2 | TRBV30 | TRBD1 | 15 | CAWSSAGGTSYGYTF | TGTGCCTGGAGTTCAGCAGGGGGGACGAGCTATGGCTACACCTTC
. | TRBJ2-2 | TRBV29-1 | TRBD2 | 13 | CSVGEGRTGELFF | TGCAGCGTTGGGGAGGGGAGGACCGGGGAGCTGTTTTTT
few | TRBJ2-2 | TRBV29-1 | . | 13 | CSVDRGDTGELFF | TGCAGCGTTGACAGGGGGGACACCGGGGAGCTGTTTTTT
. | TRBJ1-1 | TRBV7-2 | . | 12 | CASSQSGDEAFF | TGTGCCAGCAGCCAGTCCGGAGATGAAGCTTTCTTT
. | TRBJ2-1 | TRBV3-1 | . | 12 | CASSQEAREQFF | TGTGCCAGCAGCCAAGAGGCCCGGGAGCAGTTCTTC
. | TRBJ2-1 | TRBV11-2 | TRBD1 | 13 | CASSGRTGDEQFF | TGTGCCAGCAGCGGACGGACAGGGGATGAGCAGTTCTTC
. | TRBJ2-1 | TRBV7-9 | TRBD2 | 17 | CASSPTFSGSFGNEQFF | TGTGCCAGCAGCCCTACCTTTAGCGGGAGTTTTGGGAATGAGCAGTTCTTC
few | TRBJ2-5 | TRBV2 | . | 14 | CASSDILYQETQYF | TGTGCCAGCAGTGATATACTGTACCAAGAGACCCAGTACTTC
few | TRBJ2-2 | TRBV20-1 | TRBD2 | 14 | CSAPSGGNTGELFF | TGCAGTGCTCCAAGCGGGGGCAACACCGGGGAGCTGTTTTTT
. | TRBJ2-1 | TRBV7-2 | TRBD2 | 16 | CASSAPGTSGRNEQFF | TGTGCCAGCAGCGCCCCCGGGACTAGCGGCCGAAATGAGCAGTTCTTC
. | TRBJ2-3 | TRBV5-1 | TRBD2 | 17 | CASSLALAGGNADTQYF | TGCGCCAGCAGCTTGGCACTAGCGGGAGGTAATGCAGATACGCAGTATTTT
. | TRBJ2-5 | TRBV7-9 | . | 12 | CASTIGVETQYF | TGTGCCAGCACCATTGGCGTGGAGACCCAGTACTTC
few | TRBJ1-1 | TRBV20-1 | TRBD1 | 13 | CSAYRTGGGEAFF | TGCAGTGCTTATAGGACAGGGGGCGGTGAAGCTTTCTTT
. | TRBJ1-2 | TRBV5-1 | . | 15 | CASSFKGAGSYGYTF | TGCGCCAGCAGCTTTAAGGGTGCCGGTTCCTATGGCTACACCTTC
. | TRBJ2-2 | TRBV9 | . | 14 | CASSVEQGTGELFF | TGTGCCAGCAGCGTTGAACAGGGAACCGGGGAGCTGTTTTTT
. | TRBJ2-1 | TRBV29-1 | . | 14 | CSAQGWGTYNEQFF | TGCAGCGCCCAAGGGTGGGGAACCTACAATGAGCAGTTCTTC
. | TRBJ2-1 | TRBV6-2/TRBV6-3 | . | 15 | CASSYSGTRYNEQFF | TGTGCCAGCAGTTACAGCGGTACCCGATACAATGAGCAGTTCTTC
. | TRBJ2-3 | TRBV18 | TRBD2 | 15 | CASSPLAGASDTQYF | TGTGCCAGCTCACCCCTAGCGGGAGCATCTGATACGCAGTATTTT
. | TRBJ2-4 | TRBV20-1 | TRBD1 | 14 | CSARAVTGLDIQYF | TGCAGTGCTAGAGCCGTGACAGGGCTCGACATTCAGTACTTC
few | TRBJ2-5 | TRBV10-3 | . | 13 | CAISENSQETQYF | TGTGCCATCAGTGAGAACAGCCAAGAGACCCAGTACTTC
few | TRBJ1-2 | TRBV6-5 | TRBD1 | 14 | CASSYSGQGYGYTF | TGTGCCAGCAGTTACTCAGGACAGGGCTATGGCTACACCTTC
. | TRBJ2-2 | TRBV24-1 | . | 18 | CATSDLSFGNLNTGELFF | TGTGCCACCAGTGATTTGTCTTTTGGCAACCTGAACACCGGGGAGCTGTTTTTT
few | TRBJ2-1 | TRBV20-1 | TRBD1 | 13 | CSASSGGKNEQFF | TGCAGTGCTAGTTCAGGGGGCAAAAATGAGCAGTTCTTC
. | TRBJ2-1 | TRBV7-2 | TRBD2 | 13 | CASSRTSFNEQFF | TGTGCCAGCAGCCGGACTAGCTTCAATGAGCAGTTCTTC
. | TRBJ2-1 | TRBV7-9 | . | 16 | CASGLKPQRDYNEQFF | TGTGCCAGCGGGTTGAAGCCGCAAAGGGACTACAATGAGCAGTTCTTC